The present TCR beta chain was sequenced within a study of OX40 agonist ivuxolimab in advanced cancers. Study in general: The dose-escalation group included hepatocellular carcinoma, melanoma, renal cell carcinoma and head and neck cancer. From 23 to 79 years was the age range, with a mean of around 54 years, and 65% to 90% were male.

The protocol was immunoSEQ multiplex PCR, while the TCRdb copy is restricted to in-frame clones and leaves out a portion. The sample lists 90,000 to 130,000 clones, approximately 89% occurring once. The germline V gene has CDR1 SGDLS and CDR2 YYNGEE. This CDR3 region has 16 residues. V gave up 0 bases and J gave up 6 bases, with 19 bases separating them. The study sampled blood at baseline, cycle 4 day 1, and cycle 7 day 1. V and J are TRBV9 and TRBJ2-7; perhaps TRBD1 as D (6 bases). This receptor was taken from an adult with an advanced solid tumor such as melanoma, head and neck, liver or kidney cancer. Sequencing was performed on CD4+ or CD8+ T cells sorted from blood, taken in a trial of the OX40 agonist ivuxolimab. CDR3 in DNA: TGTGCCAGCAGCGTAGACGAGGGGTACAGGGCCCCCGAGCAGTACTTC. Protein sequence: CASSVDEGYRAPEQYF. Complete variable domain (other parts from reference TRBV9 and TRBJ2-7): DSGVTQTPKHLITATGQRVTLRCSPRSGDLSVYWYQQSLDQGLQFLIQYYNGEERAKGNILERFSAQQFPDLHSELNLSSLELGDSALYFCASSVDEGYRAPEQYFGPGTRLTVT.